This entry features one T cell receptor (beta chain) sequence. Its specificity is unknown. A single base separates this from a much larger clone, so it may be a read error. The record originates from a study of T cell repertoires in cytomegalovirus infection. In germline, CDR1 is SGHVS, CDR2 FQNEAQ. This CDR3 contains 17 residues. TCRdb processed the reads anew with MiXCR; each CDR3 protein has one entry. Of around 750,000 distinct CDR3 sequences listed, over 25% were seen once; the top ten hold 9.5% to 15%. This rearrangement joins TRBV7-8 to TRBJ2-1; 11 positions match TRBD2. The TCR comes from a human donor in good health (CMV status not recorded). Some clones in this sample may be carry-over from other donors' samples. Specimen: cultured CD8+ T cells from PBMCs, collected from culture after CMV antigen stimulation. CDR3 coding DNA: TGTGCCAGCTGCTTGTTGGCGGGACTAGCGGAATACAATGAGCAGTTCTTC. Its translation is CASCLLAGLAEYNEQFF.